This TCR gamma chain was obtained from a study of Vδ1+ human thymocytes. RNA was extracted from the cells and then reverse transcribed. Pooled V-gene forward primers with one constant-region reverse primer generated the CDR3 amplicons by multiplex PCR. TCRdb ran CATT on the multiplex PCR reads. Among tens of thousands of gamma-chain clones listed, around 20% were seen once. The sorted cells were CD3+ Vdelta1+ Vdelta2- thymocytes from alphabeta-depleted thymus. Per germline, CDR1 EGSTGY and CDR2 YDSYTSSV. V trimming: 1 base; J trimming: 2 bases; junction bases outside the gene matches: 5. The CDR3 spans 14 residues. Of note for this clone: The antigen is undetermined. The sample holds other DNA sequences that translate to the same CDR3.

General observations from the study: Thymic TRG and TRD repertoires appeared highly polyclonal. TRD repertoires were essentially private, unlike widely shared TRG clonotypes. Thymic delta-chain repertoires held roughly 20% Vdelta2 sequences and few Vdelta3, despite high sort purity.

The receptor was isolated from a boy younger than two who had congenital heart surgery. V and J are TRGV4 and TRGJ1 or TRGJ2. Sequencing was carried out using Vdelta1+ gamma-delta thymocytes from the thymus. The subset: FACS-sorted CD3+ TCRalphabeta- TCRVdelta1+ TCRVdelta2- thymocytes. The CDR3 is CATWDGTDYYKKLF. Written as DNA, the CDR3 is TGTGCCACCTGGGATGGCACTGATTATTATAAGAAACTCTTT.